This is a list of T cell receptor beta chains from one sample in a study of T-cell reconstitution after alpha-beta-depleted transplantation in children. In TCRdb, the PCR reads were re-called with MiXCR into one record per CDR3 protein. The sample has some 220,000 distinct CDR3 sequences; 8.5% to 10% are singletons. Here the sequenced sample was PBMCs from the stem cell graft donor, taken from the stem cell graft. The source is a human donor who donated a stem cell graft to a child with acute lymphoblastic leukemia. Each CDR3 is given with its conserved first and last residue. A D gene is named only where the DNA matches it firmly. Where a row states a size, it is once, few, many or the class of an expanded clone; other rows omit it.

V gene,clone size,D gene,J gene,CDR3 protein,CDR3 DNA
TRBV29-1,few,.,TRBJ1-1,CSVGAITMGTEAFF,TGCAGCGTTGGCGCTATTACGATGGGCACTGAAGCTTTCTTT
TRBV20-1,.,TRBD2,TRBJ2-2,CSARLAGGSTGELFF,TGCAGTGCTAGACTAGCGGGGGGGAGCACCGGGGAGCTGTTTTTT
TRBV3-1,few,.,TRBJ2-7,CASSQAGYYEQYF,TGTGCCAGCAGCCAAGCCGGTTACTACGAGCAGTACTTC
TRBV3-1,many,.,TRBJ2-2,CASSQSVTGELFF,TGTGCCAGCAGCCAGAGTGTCACCGGGGAGCTGTTTTTT
TRBV3-1,.,.,TRBJ2-6,CASSQDFSGANVLTF,TGTGCCAGCAGCCAAGATTTCTCTGGGGCCAACGTCCTGACTTTC
TRBV5-4,.,.,TRBJ1-2,CASSLAVNYGYTF,TGTGCCAGCAGCTTGGCGGTTAACTATGGCTACACCTTC
TRBV19,few,TRBD1,TRBJ2-1,CASSIEGQALYNEQFF,TGTGCCAGTAGTATAGAGGGACAGGCGCTCTACAATGAGCAGTTCTTC
TRBV5-1,.,TRBD1,TRBJ1-2,CASRRGQGELSYTF,TGCGCCAGCAGGCGAGGACAGGGGGAGTTGAGCTACACCTTC
TRBV20-1,many,TRBD1,TRBJ1-3,CSADRAGNTIYF,TGCAGTGCGGACAGGGCTGGAAACACCATATATTTT
TRBV15,.,.,TRBJ2-3,CATSRDWSPSTDTQYF,TGTGCCACCAGCAGAGATTGGAGTCCTAGCACAGATACGCAGTATTTT
TRBV2,.,.,TRBJ1-2,CASSEAGEVYGYTF,TGTGCCAGCAGTGAAGCCGGGGAGGTCTATGGCTACACCTTC
TRBV7-2,.,.,TRBJ1-2,CASSLSVGYTF,TGTGCCAGCAGCTTATCCGTTGGCTACACCTTC
TRBV4-3,.,.,TRBJ1-1,CASSQGGRAALGTEAFF,TGCGCCAGCAGCCAAGGGGGACGTGCAGCCCTGGGGACTGAAGCTTTCTTT
TRBV11-2,many,.,TRBJ2-5,CASSSVTETQYF,TGTGCCAGCAGCTCAGTCACTGAGACCCAGTACTTC
TRBV30,.,.,TRBJ1-1,CAWSLQVNTEAFF,TGTGCCTGGAGTCTACAGGTGAACACTGAAGCTTTCTTT
TRBV5-1,few,.,TRBJ2-5,CASSLAPQETQYF,TGCGCCAGCAGCTTGGCCCCACAAGAGACCCAGTACTTC
TRBV5-6,many,.,TRBJ2-3,CASSSSFRTDTQYF,TGTGCCAGCAGCTCGTCTTTTCGCACAGATACGCAGTATTTT
TRBV7-8,many,TRBD1,TRBJ1-4,CASSFARTGSNEKLFF,TGTGCCAGCAGCTTCGCCCGGACAGGGAGTAATGAAAAACTGTTTTTT
TRBV20-1,few,TRBD1,TRBJ1-1,CSAKQGANTEAFF,TGCAGTGCTAAACAGGGGGCTAACACTGAAGCTTTCTTT
TRBV4-2,few,.,TRBJ1-2,CASSQGVTDNNYGYTF,TGTGCCAGCAGCCAAGGCGTCACGGACAATAACTATGGCTACACCTTC
TRBV5-1,many,.,TRBJ2-2,CASSLASGGPGELFF,TGCGCCAGCAGCTTGGCCTCGGGGGGCCCCGGGGAGCTGTTTTTT